This T cell receptor beta chain is from a study of cytomegalovirus exposure and HLA in healthy donors. The sample holds a few counts of this clone. The CDR3 runs to 12 residues. This table comes from immunoSEQ multiplex PCR, and its TCRdb copy is limited to in-frame clones, with some not included. There are some 140,000 clones in the sample; approximately 89% occur only once, and over 8.5% lies in the top ten. The sample was PBMCs. The chain uses TRBV21-1 and TRBJ1-1. TRBV21-1 is recorded as a pseudogene. The sequence was collected from a woman aged 18 to 35 in good health and CMV-seropositive. CDR3 bases: TGTGCCAGACTACAAGGGAACACTGAAGCTTTCTTT. Translated, it gives CARLQGNTEAFF.